This section outlines one T cell receptor (beta chain) sequence together with its context. The germline CDR1 and CDR2 sequences are SGHRS and YFSETQ. The CDR3 is made up of 12 amino acids. Trimming removed 0 bases from V and 3 bases from J, with 4 bases in between. The data were obtained in a study of PD-L1 blockade in urothelial cancer. Study overall: Atezolizumab 1,200 mg was given intravenously every 3 weeks, starting 2014. About nine tenths of the roughly 29 patients were men with bladder-origin urothelial cancer.

Patient disease was locally advanced or metastatic urothelial carcinoma. Patient sample counts ranged from 1 to 8, pretreatment and on-treatment. The protocol was immunoSEQ multiplex PCR, while the TCRdb copy is restricted to in-frame clones and leaves out a portion. In the table there are some 52,000 clones, approximately 80% of which are singletons. The source material was PBMCs, sampled around atezolizumab (anti-PD-L1) treatment. The receptor was derived from a middle-aged man with urothelial cancer. The chain carries TRBV5-1 and TRBJ2-7; D remains ambiguous. The CDR3 nucleotides read TGCGCCAGCAGCTTGGGAGACTACGAGCAGTACTTC. Translation: CASSLGDYEQYF.